The 12 T cell receptor beta chains below come from one sample, sequenced in a study of blood T cell repertoires in COVID-19. Generated by immunoSEQ multiplex PCR, the TCRdb table keeps only in-frame clones and is missing some. Among 140,000 or so clones, around three quarters were seen once, and the ten largest hold roughly 17%. The sequencing input was peripheral blood. The receptor source for this set is a man in his forties or fifties with acute or convalescent COVID-19.

This rearrangement joins TRBV6-5 to TRBJ2-5, with D maybe TRBD1 (6 bases). Trimming pared 11 bases from V and 1 base from J, leaving 17 bases between. The V gene's germline CDR1 is MNHEY and CDR2 SVGAGI. The CDR3 contains 14 residues. The CDR3 here is CASSAQGLQETQYF. The CDR3 bases are TGTGCCTCGTCCGCACAGGGCCTCCAAGAGACCCAGTACTTC.

V usage is TRBV3-1 (or the pseudogene TRBV3-2) and J usage is TRBJ1-2, with 7 bases that match TRBD1. There are 16 residues in the CDR3. The V segment lost 0 bases and the J segment 6 bases; nucleotides outside the gene matches: 10. In germline, CDR1 is LGHDT, CDR2 YNNKEL (reference sequence). The CDR3 DNA follows: TGTGCCAGCAGCCAAGAGGGAGACAGGGAGTTTGATGGCTACACCTTC. Amino acid sequence: CASSQEGDREFDGYTF.

This clone was counted a few times. The rearrangement uses TRBV7-3 and TRBJ2-1, with 7 bases lining up with TRBD2. The junction had 10 bases not matched to a gene; V was cut back by 5 bases and J by 9 bases. The CDR3 consists of 14 residues. The germline CDR1 and CDR2 sequences are SGHTA and FQGTGA. The CDR3 DNA is TGTGCCAGCAGCACTACGACTAGCAGTGTTGAGCAGTTCTTC. It encodes CASSTTTSSVEQFF.

The chain has TRBV12-5 and TRBJ1-1; tentatively, D is TRBD1 (6 bases). Germline V gene data show CDR1 as LGHNT and CDR2 as FRNRAP. Deletions cut 2 bases from V and 4 bases from J, with 17 bases between. The CDR3 totals 16 residues. The DNA for the CDR3 is TGTGCTAGTGGTTTGCCCCTCGGGGGGCTCGGCACTGAAGCTTTCTTT. Its translation: CASGLPLGGLGTEAFF.

This clone has a handful of counts. J is TRBJ2-5 and V is TRBV14; 11 bases align to TRBD2. Germline trimming cut 1 base from V and 4 bases from J; bases unmatched to any gene: 5. The CDR3 consists of 16 residues. The germline CDR1 and CDR2 sequences are SGHDN and FVKESK. In DNA, the CDR3 is TGTGCCAGCAGCCAAGGACTAGCGGGGTACGGAGAGACCCAGTACTTC. Protein sequence: CASSQGLAGYGETQYF.

The V call is TRBV4-2, the J call TRBJ1-6; possible D gene TRBD1, 5 bases. The CDR3 consists of 14 residues. Looked up from germline, CDR1 is LGHNA and CDR2 is YNFKEQ. Trimming shortened V by 2 bases and J by 7 bases, and 9 bases separated the two germline ends. The CDR3 protein is CASSQQDRNSPLHF. The CDR3 DNA reads as TGTGCCAGCAGCCAACAAGACAGAAATTCACCCCTCCACTTT.

The rearrangement uses TRBV19 and TRBJ1-5; 8 bases align to TRBD1. Trimming cost V 1 base and J 4 bases; bases outside gene matches: 6. CDR1 is LNHDA, CDR2 SQIVND, per germline (reference sequence). This CDR3 is 16 amino acids long. CDR3: CASSIGQGLGNQPQHF. The CDR3 bases are TGTGCCAGTAGTATAGGACAGGGGCTTGGGAATCAGCCCCAGCATTTT.

The chain has TRBV5-1 and TRBJ1-3; D unresolved. CDR3 size: 16 residues. CDR1 is SGHRS, CDR2 YFSETQ, per germline. Between the trimmed V and J ends, which lost 0 bases and 1 base, there was a span of 11 bases. As DNA, the CDR3 is TGCGCCAGCAGCTTGGACTGGGGAGGGTCTGGAAACACCATATATTTT. Encoded protein: CASSLDWGGSGNTIYF.

The chain recombines TRBV2 with TRBJ2-1; possibly TRBD1 for D (5 bases). Trimming stripped 7 bases from V and 2 bases from J, with 12 bases between. Per germline, CDR1 SNHLY and CDR2 FYNNEI. The CDR3 totals 14 residues. This CDR3 is CASTQDTAYNEQFF. The CDR3 nucleotides read TGTGCCAGCACGCAGGACACTGCCTACAATGAGCAGTTCTTC.

The chain links TRBV7-9 to TRBJ2-3; TRBD1 matches at 10 bases. CDR3 length: 14 residues. The J segment lost 4 bases and the V segment lost 4 bases, leaving 2 bases of the junction unmatched. Germline CDR1 reads SEHNR; CDR2 reads FQNEAQ (reference sequence). The CDR3 coding sequence is TGTGCCAGCAGCTGGGACAGGGGAGCAGATACGCAGTATTTT. Translation: CASSWDRGADTQYF. The entire variable domain, with the rest obtained from reference TRBV7-9 and TRBJ2-3, is as follows: DTGVSQNPRHKITKRGQNVTFRCDPISEHNRLYWYRQTLGQGPEFLTYFQNEAQLEKSRLLSDRFSAERPKGSFSTLEIQRTEQGDSAMYLCASSWDRGADTQYFGPGTRLTVL.

The chain combines TRBV5-1 with TRBJ1-3; TRBD1 agrees at 11 bases. V lost 1 base, J lost 3 bases, and 9 bases stayed unmatched. The CDR3 is made up of 18 amino acids. Looked up from germline, CDR1 is SGHRS and CDR2 is YFSETQ. CDR3 coding DNA: TGCGCCAGCAGCTTGAGCGCAGGACAGGGGGCCGGTGGAAACACCATATATTTT. It yields the protein CASSLSAGQGAGGNTIYF.

For this clone: The sample holds other DNA sequences that translate to the same CDR3. The genes are TRBV5-1 and TRBJ2-7; 9 nucleotides agree with TRBD1. After removal of 3 bases from V and 1 base from J, the junction contained 2 bases not matched to a gene. The CDR3 covers 14 residues. Germline CDR1 is SGHRS and CDR2 is YFSETQ. The CDR3 is CASSSTGGSYEQYF. CDR3 sequence (DNA): TGCGCCAGCAGCTCGACAGGGGGGTCCTACGAGCAGTACTTC.